These 14 T cell receptor beta chains came from one sample sequenced in a study of T cell responses to AZD1222 COVID-19 vaccine. Only in-frame clones appear in the TCRdb table, and some are missing; sequencing was by immunoSEQ multiplex PCR. The sample lists roughly 150,000 clones, 90% occurring once. The input for sequencing was peripheral blood, taken 28 days after the second AZD1222 dose. The source of these receptors is an adult who received the AZD1222 COVID-19 vaccine.

This clone was seen just once. This sequence joins TRBV3-1 (or the pseudogene TRBV3-2) and TRBJ2-1; 8 bases are shared with TRBD2. The length of the CDR3 is 15 residues. The germline gives CDR1 LGHDT, CDR2 YNNKEL (reference sequence). The ends lost 0 bases at V and 9 bases at J; junction bases unmatched: 7. The CDR3 DNA reads as TGTGCCAGCAGCCAAGATGAGGCCCGGGGGGGTGAGCAGTTCTTC. This sequence encodes CASSQDEARGGEQFF.

This chain connects TRBV28 to TRBJ1-1, with D perhaps matching TRBD1 (5 bases). Per germline, CDR1 MDHEN and CDR2 SYDVKM. CDR3 length: 14 residues. The V gene lost 5 bases and the J gene lost 0 bases, with 10 bases spanning the gap. The CDR3 spells CASSGQTLNTEAFF. CDR3 nucleotides: TGTGCCAGCAGTGGACAAACTTTGAACACTGAAGCTTTCTTT.

The chain recombines TRBV19 with TRBJ1-4; weak D call: TRBD1 (5 bases). In germline, CDR1 is LNHDA, CDR2 SQIVND (reference sequence). CDR3 length: 14 residues. V gave up 6 bases and J gave up 7 bases, with 15 bases separating them. DNA of the CDR3: TGTGCCAGTAGCCTGGGGGGACCGAGTGAAAAACTGTTTTTT. Its protein is CASSLGGPSEKLFF.

This chain joins TRBV2 and TRBJ1-3, with 10 positions matching TRBD1. The V gene's germline CDR1 is SNHLY and CDR2 FYNNEI. Trimming cost V 5 bases and J 3 bases; bases outside gene matches: 7. The CDR3 sequence is 16 residues long. The CDR3 protein is CASSRVGTGVGNTIYF. For the CDR3, the DNA is TGTGCCAGCAGTCGAGTAGGGACAGGGGTTGGAAACACCATATATTTT.

The V and J genes are TRBV25-1 and TRBJ1-2; 9 bases map to TRBD1. The CDR3 runs 15 residues. The trim removed 4 bases at V and 3 bases at J, leaving 6 bases unmatched. In germline, CDR1 is MGHDK, CDR2 SYGVNS. Here the CDR3 reads CASSGAGQGDYGYTF. The CDR3 DNA reads as TGTGCCAGCAGTGGGGCGGGACAGGGCGACTATGGCTACACCTTC.

This clone was seen only a few times. The rearrangement links TRBV10-3 to TRBJ2-3, with TRBD1 matching 7 bases. Germline lookup yields CDR1 ENHRY and CDR2 SYGVKD. This CDR3 comprises 13 residues. V lost 8 bases to trimming and J lost 2 bases; unmatched junction nucleotides: 4. CDR3 nucleotides: TGTGCCATCTCCGGGACAGACACAGATACGCAGTATTTT. This translates into CAISGTDTDTQYF.

The chain has TRBV30 and TRBJ1-2; D is undetermined. Germline V gives CDR1 GTSNPN, CDR2 SVGIG (reference sequence). This CDR3 contains 14 residues. In nucleotides, the CDR3 is TGTGGTGCAGCAAAATCCTGGCTGGGCTATGGCTACACCTTC. Translating gives CGAAKSWLGYGYTF. The full variable domain, rest sourced from reference TRBV30 and TRBJ1-2, is SQTIHQWPATLVQPVGSPLSLECTVEGTSNPNLYWYRQAAGRGLQLLFYSVGIGQISSEVPQNLSASRPQDRQFILSSKKLLLSDSGFYLCGAAKSWLGYGYTFGSGTRLTVV.

The chain recombines TRBV11-2 with TRBJ1-2; 10 nucleotides agree with TRBD1. The J segment lost 6 bases and the V segment lost 5 bases, leaving 9 bases of the junction unmatched. Germline V CDR1 and CDR2: SGHAT, FQNNGV. CDR3 size: 15 residues. Here the CDR3 DNA reads TGTGCCAGCAGCCGGGGACAGGGGATAGTTCATGGCTACACCTTC. Translation: CASSRGQGIVHGYTF.

This clone appeared once. The chain recombines TRBV2 with TRBJ2-1; 10 nucleotides match TRBD2. This CDR3 comprises 16 residues. CDR1 is SNHLY, CDR2 FYNNEI, per germline. V was clipped by 7 bases and J by 0 bases; unmatched bases: 6. In DNA, the CDR3 is TGTGCCAGCACCCCTAGCGGGGGTGTCTCCTACAATGAGCAGTTCTTC. It is translated as CASTPSGGVSYNEQFF.

The sample holds a few counts of this clone. The V and J genes are TRBV7-3 and TRBJ2-2; possible D gene TRBD1, 6 bases. The CDR3 consists of 18 residues. CDR1 is SGHTA and CDR2 is FQGTGA in the germline V gene. Trimming removed 3 bases at V and 4 bases at J, with 21 bases between. The CDR3 coding sequence is TGTGCCAGCAGCTTCACGGTAATCCGGGACATATGCACCGGGGAGCTGTTTTTT. Translating it yields CASSFTVIRDICTGELFF. The whole variable domain, filled in from reference TRBV7-3 and TRBJ2-2, reads GAGVSQTPSNKVTEKGKYVELRCDPISGHTALYWYRQSLGQGPEFLIYFQGTGAADDSGLPNDRFFAVRPEGSVSTLKIQRTERGDSAVYLCASSFTVIRDICTGELFFGEGSRLTVL.

The genes are TRBV10-3 and TRBJ1-3; 7 bases are shared with TRBD1. The CDR3 has 13 residues. V was pared by 10 bases and J by 5 bases, with 8 bases of the junction left unmatched. Per the germline V gene, CDR1 is ENHRY and CDR2 is SYGVKD. The CDR3 sequence is CATNDRERNTIYF. The CDR3 bases are TGTGCCACCAATGACAGGGAAAGAAACACCATATATTTT.

V gene TRBV6-5 combines with J gene TRBJ2-3; 7 positions agree with TRBD2. CDR3 length: 15 residues. V was clipped by 9 bases and J by 1 base; unmatched bases: 10. Germline-derived CDR1 and CDR2 are MNHEY and SVGAGI. CDR3 nucleotide sequence: TGTGCCAGTAACCCTAGCGGACTAGGCACAGATACGCAGTATTTT. Amino acids: CASNPSGLGTDTQYF.

The chain carries TRBV5-1 and TRBJ1-2; possible D gene TRBD1, 6 bases. This CDR3 has 13 amino acids. CDR1 is SGHRS and CDR2 is YFSETQ in the germline V gene. The V gene lost 2 bases and the J gene lost 3 bases, with 8 bases spanning the gap. CDR3 loop: CASSFSGDYGYTF. In nucleotides, the CDR3 is TGCGCCAGCAGCTTTTCAGGGGACTATGGCTACACCTTC. The full variable domain, completed using reference TRBV5-1 and TRBJ1-2, is KAGVTQTPRYLIKTRGQQVTLSCSPISGHRSVSWYQQTPGQGLQFLFEYFSETQRNKGNFPGRFSGRQFSNSRSEMNVSTLELGDSALYLCASSFSGDYGYTFGSGTRLTVV.

The chain combines TRBV5-3 with TRBJ1-4; 10 bases are shared with TRBD1. TRBV5-3 is placed among ORFs of uncertain function. The V and J ends lost 3 bases and 7 bases, in that order; junction bases with no gene match: 3. The CDR3 covers 14 residues. The CDR3 reads CARSSGTGVEKLFF. The CDR3 DNA reads as TGTGCCAGAAGCTCCGGGACAGGGGTTGAAAAACTGTTTTTT.